This TCR beta chain was retrieved from a study of blood T cell repertoires in COVID-19. The assay was immunoSEQ multiplex PCR, and TCRdb's table has in-frame clones only and misses some. The sample contains approximately 75,000 clones, about 88% of which appear only once. The Seattle patients, enrolled during active infection, were followed longitudinally. This CDR3 contains 15 residues. Germline CDR1 is SGHTS and CDR2 is YDEGEE. V gave up 3 bases and J gave up 7 bases, with 19 bases separating them. The sample consisted of peripheral blood. The TCR was taken from a man older than 75 with COVID-19, enrolled during active disease. The chain links TRBV5-8 to TRBJ1-1; D uncertain. CDR3 nucleotides: TGTGCCAGCAGCTCGGTGTTGTGGGCGCGTGGTGAAGCTTTCTTT. Encoded protein: CASSSVLWARGEAFF.